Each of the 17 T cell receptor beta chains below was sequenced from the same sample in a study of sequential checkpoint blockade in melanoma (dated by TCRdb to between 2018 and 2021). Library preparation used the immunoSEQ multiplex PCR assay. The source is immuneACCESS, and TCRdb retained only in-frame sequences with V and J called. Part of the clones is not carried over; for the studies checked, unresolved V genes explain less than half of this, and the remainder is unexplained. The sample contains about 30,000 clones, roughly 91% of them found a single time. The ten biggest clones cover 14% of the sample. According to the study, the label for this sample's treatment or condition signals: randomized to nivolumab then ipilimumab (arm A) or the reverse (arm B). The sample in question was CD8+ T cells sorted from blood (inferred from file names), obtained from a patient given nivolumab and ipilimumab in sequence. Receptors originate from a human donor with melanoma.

The CDR3, as DNA: TGTGCCAGCAACAATCTTGGTCACAGGAGAGAGAACTATGGCTACACCTTC. Translated, it gives CASNNLGHRRENYGYTF. The gene calls are TRBV5-4 and TRBJ1-2; perhaps TRBD1 as D (5 bases). Germline V gene lookup returns CDR1 SGHNT and CDR2 YYREEE (reference sequence). This CDR3 is built from 17 residues. V shed 6 bases and J shed 2 bases, with 23 bases lying between them.

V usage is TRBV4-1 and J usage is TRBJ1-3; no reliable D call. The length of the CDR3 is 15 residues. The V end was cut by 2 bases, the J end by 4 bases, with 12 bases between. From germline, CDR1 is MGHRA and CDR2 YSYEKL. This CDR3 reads CASSQMAGLGNTIYF. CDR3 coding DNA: TGCGCCAGCAGCCAAATGGCAGGCCTAGGAAACACCATATATTTT.

Here the CDR3 DNA reads TGTGCCAGCAGCCACCAATTATACAGGGAGCCTCTATATGGCTACACCTTC. Protein sequence: CASSHQLYREPLYGYTF. This chain joins TRBV5-6 and TRBJ1-2, with D perhaps matching TRBD1 (6 bases). CDR1 is SGHDT and CDR2 is YYEEEE in the germline V gene. The length of the CDR3 is 17 residues. Deletions cut 4 bases from V and 5 bases from J, with 24 bases between.

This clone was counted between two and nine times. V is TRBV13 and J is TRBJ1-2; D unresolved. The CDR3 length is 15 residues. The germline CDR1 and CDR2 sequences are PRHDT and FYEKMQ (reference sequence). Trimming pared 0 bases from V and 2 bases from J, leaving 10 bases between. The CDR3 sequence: CASSLGAGANYGYTF. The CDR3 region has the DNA TGTGCCAGCAGCTTAGGAGCAGGCGCGAACTATGGCTACACCTTC.

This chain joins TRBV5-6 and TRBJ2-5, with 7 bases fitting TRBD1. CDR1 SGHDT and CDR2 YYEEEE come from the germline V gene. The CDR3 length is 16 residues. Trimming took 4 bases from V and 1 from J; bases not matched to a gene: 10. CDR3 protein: CASSPTGEGGQETQYF. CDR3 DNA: TGTGCCAGCAGCCCCACAGGGGAAGGCGGCCAAGAGACCCAGTACTTC.

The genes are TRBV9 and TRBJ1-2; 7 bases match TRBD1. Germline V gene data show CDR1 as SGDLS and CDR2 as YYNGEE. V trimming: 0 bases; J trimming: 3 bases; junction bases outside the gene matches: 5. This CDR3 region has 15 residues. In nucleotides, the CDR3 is TGTGCCAGCAGCGTAGAGATAGGGGGCTACTATGGCTACACCTTC. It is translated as CASSVEIGGYYGYTF.

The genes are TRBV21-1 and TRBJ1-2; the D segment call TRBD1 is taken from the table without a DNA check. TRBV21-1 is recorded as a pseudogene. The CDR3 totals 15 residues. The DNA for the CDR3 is TGTGCCAGCAGCACGTATGGACAGGGGGCACATGGCTACACCTTC. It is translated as CASSTYGQGAHGYTF.

The DNA for the CDR3 is TGTGCCAGCAGTGCGACAGGGGGTGAAGCTTTCTTT. Encoded protein: CASSATGGEAFF. The chain carries TRBV7-6 and TRBJ1-1, with 9 bases identical to TRBD1. V shed 6 bases and J 7 bases; nucleotides not matched to a gene: 3. The CDR3 consists of 12 residues. The germline gives CDR1 SGHVS, CDR2 FNYEAQ.

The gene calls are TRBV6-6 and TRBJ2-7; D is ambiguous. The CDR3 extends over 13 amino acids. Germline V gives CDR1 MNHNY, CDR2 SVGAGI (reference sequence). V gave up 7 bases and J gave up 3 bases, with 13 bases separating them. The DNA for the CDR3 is TGTGCCAGCACCCCAGACCCTAACTACGAGCAGTACGTC. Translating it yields CASTPDPNYEQYV.

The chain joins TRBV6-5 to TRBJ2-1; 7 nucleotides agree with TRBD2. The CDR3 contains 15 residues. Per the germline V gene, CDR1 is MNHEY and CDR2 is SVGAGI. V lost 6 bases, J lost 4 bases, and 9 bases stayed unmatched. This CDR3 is CASRTILADYNEQFF. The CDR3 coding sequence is TGTGCCAGCAGAACCATCCTAGCGGATTACAATGAGCAGTTCTTC.

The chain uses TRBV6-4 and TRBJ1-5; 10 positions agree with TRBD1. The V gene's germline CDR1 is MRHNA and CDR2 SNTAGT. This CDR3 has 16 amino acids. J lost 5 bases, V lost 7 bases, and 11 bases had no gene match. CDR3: CASKAVGQGRDQPQHF. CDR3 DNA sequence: TGTGCCAGCAAGGCCGTGGGACAGGGGAGGGATCAGCCCCAGCATTTT.

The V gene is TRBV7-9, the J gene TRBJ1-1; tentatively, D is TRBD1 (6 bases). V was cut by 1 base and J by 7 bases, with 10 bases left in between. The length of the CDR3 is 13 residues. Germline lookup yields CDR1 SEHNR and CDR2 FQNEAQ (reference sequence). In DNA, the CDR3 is TGTGCCAGCAGCTTAGTTCCAGGGGATGAAGCTTTCTTT. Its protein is CASSLVPGDEAFF.

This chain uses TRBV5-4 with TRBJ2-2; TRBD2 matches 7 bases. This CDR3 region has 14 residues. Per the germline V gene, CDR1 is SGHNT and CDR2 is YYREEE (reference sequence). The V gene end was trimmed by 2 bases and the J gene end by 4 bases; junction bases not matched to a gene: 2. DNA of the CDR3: TGTGCCAGCAGCTTCGCGGGGGTCACCGGGGAGCTGTTTTTT. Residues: CASSFAGVTGELFF.

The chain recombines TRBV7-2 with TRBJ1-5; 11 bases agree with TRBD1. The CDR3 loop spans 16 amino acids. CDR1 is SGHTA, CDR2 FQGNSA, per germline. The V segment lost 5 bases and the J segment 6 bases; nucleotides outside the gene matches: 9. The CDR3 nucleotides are TGTGCCAGCAGCCTCACCGGGACAGGGGGTCGTCAGCCCCAGCATTTT. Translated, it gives CASSLTGTGGRQPQHF.

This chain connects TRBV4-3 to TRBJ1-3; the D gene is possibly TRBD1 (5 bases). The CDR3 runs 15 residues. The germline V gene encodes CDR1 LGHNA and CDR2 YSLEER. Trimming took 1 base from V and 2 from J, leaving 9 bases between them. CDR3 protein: CASSQGSGPGNTIYF. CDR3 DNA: TGCGCCAGCAGCCAAGGGTCAGGGCCTGGAAACACCATATATTTT.

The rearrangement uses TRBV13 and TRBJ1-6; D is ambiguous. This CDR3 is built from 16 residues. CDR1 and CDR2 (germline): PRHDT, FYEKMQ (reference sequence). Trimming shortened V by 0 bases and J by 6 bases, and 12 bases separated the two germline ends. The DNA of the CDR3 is TGTGCCAGCAGCTTAGGCGGGAGGCGCCTTAATTCACCCCTCCACTTT. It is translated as CASSLGGRRLNSPLHF.

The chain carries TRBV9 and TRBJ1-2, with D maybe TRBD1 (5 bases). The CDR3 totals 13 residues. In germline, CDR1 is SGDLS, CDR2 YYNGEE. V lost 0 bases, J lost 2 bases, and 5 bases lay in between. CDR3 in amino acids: CASSVEGNYGYTF. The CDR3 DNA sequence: TGTGCCAGCAGCGTAGAGGGGAACTATGGCTACACCTTC.